This TCR beta chain was sequenced during a study of blood T cell repertoires in COVID-19. In the study overall: Researchers got acute and convalescent COVID-19 samples from the United States, Italy and Spain.

Profiled with immunoSEQ multiplex PCR; TCRdb holds only in-frame clones, not every one. The sample has about half a million clones; approximately 83% are singletons. From germline, CDR1 is SNHLY and CDR2 FYNNEI. This CDR3 is built from 18 residues. V lost 2 bases and J lost 3; bases outside the gene matches: 12. This clone came up a few times. Sequencing was carried out using peripheral blood. J is TRBJ2-2 and V is TRBV2; 7 bases map to TRBD2. The TCR originated in a human donor in a cohort sampled during active COVID-19. CDR3 sequence (DNA): TGTGCCAGCAGTGAATCTGAACCTAGCGGAACTCACACCGGGGAGCTGTTTTTT. It translates to CASSESEPSGTHTGELFF.